Reported below is one TCR beta chain. Its target is unknown. The data originate from a study of cytomegalovirus exposure and HLA in healthy donors. Study observations and caveats: Later, an analysis showed that TCR beta chains associated with HLA were more clonally expanded than others that were equally common. Listed as cytomegalovirus-associated were 150 or so TCR beta chains.

The PCR contained 60 Vbeta and 13 Jbeta primers. Assay used: immunoSEQ multiplex PCR; TCRdb lists only in-frame clones, some missing. The sample consists of more than 85,000 clones, 75% to 85% of them appearing once. Healthy individuals who donated bone marrow served as the donors. Each donor was nominally healthy when sampled (though unrecorded immune exposures were likely). Sample: PBMCs. The clonotype was recovered from a man aged 18 to 35 in good health and CMV-seronegative.

CDR3 amino acids: CASCLTSGRYEQYF. CDR3 coding DNA: TGTGCCAGCTGCCTGACTAGCGGGAGATACGAGCAGTACTTC. The chain recombines TRBV7-2 with TRBJ2-7; 12 bases line up with TRBD2. Trimming cost V 8 bases and J 4 bases; bases outside gene matches: 6. Germline CDR1 and CDR2: SGHTA and FQGNSA. This CDR3 is 14 amino acids long.